The TCR beta chain under discussion was sequenced for a study of blood T cell repertoires in COVID-19. Turning to the study itself: Sites across the United States, Italy and Spain contributed samples from acute and convalescent COVID-19. PBMCs, B-cell-depleted T cells, or T cells provided the cDNA or gDNA that made up the material.

Profiling relied on immunoSEQ multiplex PCR, and the TCRdb table lists in-frame clones only, not all of them. The sample gives about 200,000 clones, 75% to 90% of which show up once; 3.5% to 5.5% is in the top ten. Grouping used clinical history reported by participants in a survey and questionnaire. This CDR3 has 15 residues. Germline CDR1 and CDR2: SSHAT and FNYEAQ (reference sequence). Details on this clone: Mismatch with germline at one junction end may stem from a read error.

Source material: PBMCs or T cells enriched from blood (not recorded which). The clonotype comes from a woman aged 25 to 39 who had been exposed to COVID-19. The rearrangement joins TRBV7-7 to TRBJ1-6, with 7 bases lining up with TRBD1. CDR3: CASSPRTGENSPLHF. Written as DNA, the CDR3 is TGTGCTAGCAGCCCTAGGACAGGCGAGAATTCACCCCTCCACTTT. Based on the CDR3 plus reference TRBV7-7 and TRBJ1-6, the full variable domain is GAGVSQSPRYKVTKRGQDVTLRCDPISSHATLYWYQQALGQGPEFLTYFNYEAQPDKSGLPSDRFSAERPEGSISTLTIQRTEQRDSAMYRCASSPRTGENSPLHFGNGTRLTVT.